The 18 T cell receptor beta chains reported below all come from one sample, sequenced in a study of blood T cell repertoires in COVID-19. The assay was immunoSEQ multiplex PCR, and TCRdb's table has in-frame clones only and misses some. The table includes 45,000 to 60,000 clones, roughly four fifths detected once. Material for sequencing was peripheral blood. These TCRs come from a woman older than 75 with acute or convalescent COVID-19.

The chain joins TRBV2 to TRBJ1-3; D gene uncertain. From germline, CDR1 is SNHLY and CDR2 FYNNEI. The CDR3 is made up of 11 amino acids. V lost 8 bases, J lost 13 bases, and 15 bases lay in between. CDR3 protein: CASGPRGWIYF. DNA for the CDR3: TGTGCCAGCGGGCCCCGGGGTTGGATATATTTT.

CDR3: CATSMGQGGEKLFF. The CDR3 DNA follows: TGTGCCACCAGCATGGGACAGGGGGGGGAAAAACTGTTTTTT. This chain links TRBV15 with TRBJ1-4, with 11 bases identical to TRBD1. V shed 4 bases and J 8 bases; nucleotides not matched to a gene: 3. CDR1 LNHNV and CDR2 YYDKDF come from the germline V gene (reference sequence). The CDR3 sequence is 14 residues long. The whole variable domain, filled in from reference TRBV15 and TRBJ1-4, reads DAMVIQNPRYQVTQFGKPVTLSCSQTLNHNVMYWYQQKSSQAPKLLFHYYDKDFNNEADTPDNFQSRRPNTSFCFLDIRSPGLGDTAMYLCATSMGQGGEKLFFGSGTQLSVL.

This clone was counted between two and nine times. This sequence joins TRBV5-5 and TRBJ2-7; TRBD1 agrees at 11 bases. This CDR3 is 14 amino acids long. Germline lookup yields CDR1 SGHKS and CDR2 YYEKEE (reference sequence). V dropped 3 bases and J dropped 4; count of bases not matched to a gene: 3. CDR3 region: CASSYWDRGYEQYF. The CDR3 DNA follows: TGTGCCAGCAGCTACTGGGACAGGGGGTACGAGCAGTACTTC.

The V gene is TRBV29-1, the J gene TRBJ2-2; 10 bases fit TRBD2. CDR3 length: 15 residues. After removal of 1 base from V and 5 bases from J, the junction contained 4 bases not matched to a gene. Germline CDR1 and CDR2: SQVTM and ANQGSEA. This chain's CDR3 is CSVEGVAGGTGELFF. The CDR3, as DNA: TGCAGCGTTGAAGGGGTAGCGGGAGGAACCGGGGAGCTGTTTTTT.

The CDR3 region is CASSVPGYTIYF. The DNA of the CDR3 is TGTGCCAGCAGCGTACCGGGTTACACCATATATTTT. The chain carries TRBV6-5 and TRBJ1-3; D call uncertain. CDR1 is MNHEY, CDR2 SVGAGI, per germline. V lost 6 bases and J 8 bases, leaving 11 bases between the germline ends. This CDR3 has 12 residues.

Comments on this clone: A read error may account for a junction end that differs from germline. DNA for the CDR3: TGTGCCAGCAGCCCCGGGGAGTACGGGCAGTACTTC. This translates into CASSPGEYGQYF. The J gene is TRBJ2-7, the V gene TRBV11-1, with a weak D call TRBD2 (5 bases). Looked up from germline, CDR1 is SGHAT and CDR2 is FQDESV (reference sequence). The length of the CDR3 is 12 residues. Based on the CDR3 plus reference TRBV11-1 and TRBJ2-7, the full variable domain is EAEVAQSPRYKITEKSQAVAFWCDPISGHATLYWYRQILGQGPELLVQFQDESVVDDSQLPKDRFSAERLKGVDSTLKIQPAELGDSAMYLCASSPGEYGQYFGPGTRLTVT.

The rearrangement uses TRBV7-3 and TRBJ2-3; 13 bases are a match to TRBD2. Germline CDR1 SGHTA, CDR2 FQGTGA. The length of the CDR3 is 16 residues. Trimming cost V 6 bases and J 5 bases; bases outside gene matches: 8. The CDR3 spells CASRKRTSGRGDTQYF. The DNA of the CDR3 is TGTGCCAGCAGGAAGCGGACTAGCGGGAGAGGAGATACGCAGTATTTT.

This chain joins TRBV27 and TRBJ1-1, with D maybe TRBD1 (5 bases). The CDR3 extends over 14 amino acids. Germline loops: CDR1 MNHEY, CDR2 SMNVEV (reference sequence). Trimming left V 2 bases short and J 7 bases short, with 14 bases between. As DNA, the CDR3 is TGTGCCAGCAGTTTAAGGCCAGGGTCTAATGAAGCTTTCTTT. Its translation: CASSLRPGSNEAFF.

The rearrangement joins TRBV14 to TRBJ2-7; 7 positions agree with TRBD1. The germline V gene has CDR1 SGHDN and CDR2 FVKESK. V shed 4 bases and J 3 bases; nucleotides not matched to a gene: 9. CDR3 length: 15 residues. DNA for the CDR3: TGTGCCAGCAGCCCCCGGACAGGCGGGCGCTACGAGCAGTACTTC. Protein sequence: CASSPRTGGRYEQYF.

This clone was detected only once. This chain connects TRBV2 to TRBJ2-7; 9 nucleotides line up with TRBD2. Trimming took 7 bases from V and 4 from J; bases not matched to a gene: 11. Germline V lookup: CDR1 SNHLY, CDR2 FYNNEI. This CDR3 comprises 15 residues. The CDR3 DNA reads TGTGCCAGCAAGGGTCTAGCGGGGACGGCATACGAGCAGTACTTC. Translated: CASKGLAGTAYEQYF.

In DNA form, the CDR3 reads TGTGCCAGCAGTTCTAGGGGGTGGCAGTTCTTC. Translating it yields CASSSRGWQFF. The rearrangement uses TRBV12-3 or TRBV12-4 and TRBJ2-1; weak D call: TRBD1 (6 bases). This CDR3 is 11 amino acids long. Deletions cut 4 bases from V and 12 bases from J, with 10 bases between.

This chain uses TRBV18 with TRBJ1-2; D not certain. Trimming removed 4 bases from V and 4 bases from J, with 10 bases in between. The germline gives CDR1 KGHSH, CDR2 LQKENI. This CDR3 region has 13 residues. The CDR3: CASSQYGLYGYTF. CDR3 nucleotides: TGTGCCAGCTCACAATATGGCCTCTATGGCTACACCTTC.

The rearrangement uses TRBV11-2 and TRBJ1-3; D is uncertain. Per the germline V gene, CDR1 is SGHAT and CDR2 is FQNNGV. Between the trimmed V and J ends, which lost 1 base and 0 bases, there was a span of 7 bases. The CDR3 totals 15 residues. CDR3 nucleotide sequence: TGTGCCAGCAGCTTAGGAGGAGGCTCTGGAAACACCATATATTTT. It specifies CASSLGGGSGNTIYF. Full variable domain (missing parts from reference TRBV11-2 and TRBJ1-3): EAGVAQSPRYKIIEKRQSVAFWCNPISGHATLYWYQQILGQGPKLLIQFQNNGVVDDSQLPKDRFSAERLKGVDSTLKIQPAKLEDSAVYLCASSLGGGSGNTIYFGEGSWLTVV.

The J gene is TRBJ2-2, the V gene TRBV30, with a possible D match to TRBD2 (5 bases). Per the germline V gene, CDR1 is GTSNPN and CDR2 is SVGIG (reference sequence). The CDR3 contains 15 residues. The ends were cut back, 0 bases at V and 1 base at J, with 9 bases in the middle. CDR3 in amino acids: CAWSVSRGNTGELFF. DNA for the CDR3: TGTGCCTGGAGTGTAAGTCGGGGGAACACCGGGGAGCTGTTTTTT.

This clone was counted only a few times. V usage is TRBV4-1 and J usage is TRBJ1-6; D is possibly TRBD1 (6 bases). Germline V gives CDR1 MGHRA, CDR2 YSYEKL. V lost 1 base to trimming and J lost 7 bases, with 17 bases between them. The CDR3 is 17 residues long. The CDR3 DNA reads as TGCGCCAGCAGCCAAGCGCCCACAGGGACGGGGAATTCACCCCTCCACTTT. Amino acid sequence: CASSQAPTGTGNSPLHF.

The rearrangement joins TRBV29-1 to TRBJ1-2; no reliable D call. Trimming stripped 2 bases from V and 0 bases from J, with 13 bases between. Germline V lookup: CDR1 SQVTM, CDR2 ANQGSEA. The CDR3 spans 15 residues. The CDR3 spells CSVELNSQPNYGYTF. In DNA, the CDR3 is TGCAGCGTTGAACTGAATAGTCAACCTAACTATGGCTACACCTTC.

This clone has only a few counts. This rearrangement joins TRBV24-1 to TRBJ2-5; D perhaps matches TRBD1 (6 bases). V was pared by 4 bases and J by 2 bases, with 7 bases between. The CDR3 runs to 13 residues. The germline gives CDR1 KGHDR, CDR2 SFDVKD. The CDR3 here is CATSDRGQETQYF. The CDR3 nucleotides read TGTGCCACCAGTGACAGGGGACAAGAGACCCAGTACTTC.

This chain joins TRBV27 and TRBJ2-2; tentatively, D is TRBD1 (6 bases). Trimming left V 3 bases short and J 1 base short, with 9 bases between. CDR1 MNHEY and CDR2 SMNVEV come from the germline V gene (reference sequence). The CDR3 contains 15 residues. This CDR3 is CASSFEGGNTGELFF. The CDR3 DNA sequence: TGTGCCAGCAGTTTCGAAGGGGGGAACACCGGGGAGCTGTTTTTT.